The present TCR beta chain was sequenced within a study of Graves' ophthalmopathy and Graves' hyperthyroidism. The overall study: Researchers obtained peripheral blood at initial diagnosis, before any treatment had begun.

Amplification of the TCR beta CDR3 regions used RNA transcripts (as template). An initial RT-PCR round employing HTBI primers preceded a second-round multiplex PCR. TCRdb redid the calling of the multiplex PCR reads with MiXCR, one entry per CDR3 protein. This table holds about 210,000 distinct CDR3 sequences, over 25% found once. CDR1 and CDR2 from the germline V gene are LGHNA and YNFKEQ. Trimming took 0 bases from V and 5 from J, leaving 10 bases between them. This CDR3 region has 15 residues. Other autoimmune diseases, uncontrolled infections, pregnancy or lactation excluded patients from enrollment. The source of the PBMCs was approximately 10 ml of fresh peripheral blood. Regarding the study as a whole: Also, most clonotypes expanded in the thyroid above 0.001 frequency appeared in blood.

In this sample, this clonotype turned up many times. Its antigen is not identified. What was sequenced was peripheral blood. The chain has TRBV4-2 and TRBJ1-4; unclear D gene. The sequence was obtained from a man aged 45-65 years with Graves' ophthalmopathy. CDR3 loop: CASSQESGSNEKLFF. The CDR3 nucleotides read TGTGCCAGCAGCCAAGAATCGGGATCGAATGAAAAACTGTTTTTT.